Below are 23 T cell receptor beta chains sequenced from a single sample in a study of circulating and synovial CD4+ cells in juvenile arthritis. Generated by immunoSEQ multiplex PCR, the TCRdb table keeps only in-frame clones and is missing some. The data hold 30,000 to 40,000 clones, with approximately 94% observed a single time. Sequencing was carried out using CD4+ T cells from blood. The receptors originated from a human donor with juvenile idiopathic arthritis.

This chain joins TRBV7-8 and TRBJ1-1; no firm D call. CDR3 size: 15 residues. Looked up from germline, CDR1 is SGHVS and CDR2 is FQNEAQ. V was pared by 6 bases and J by 0 bases, with 14 bases between. CDR3 residues: CASSNPRRLNTEAFF. Written as DNA, the CDR3 is TGTGCCAGCAGTAATCCCCGGCGGCTGAACACTGAAGCTTTCTTT.

In regard to this clone: The same CDR3 can be traced to other DNA sequences in this sample. The genes are TRBV2 and TRBJ1-6; D uncertain. The CDR3 length is 16 residues. Germline-derived CDR1 and CDR2 are SNHLY and FYNNEI. The V end lost 4 bases, the J end lost 2 bases, and 12 bases lay between the germline ends. The CDR3 region has the DNA TGTGCCAGCAGTGGTTCAGGCAAGACCTATAATTCACCCCTCCACTTT. Amino acid sequence: CASSGSGKTYNSPLHF.

The CDR3 DNA reads as TGTGCCAGCAGGCAGCAGGGCCCAGAGACCCAGTACTTC. It encodes CASRQQGPETQYF. V gene TRBV6-1 combines with J gene TRBJ2-5; maybe TRBD1 (5 bases). From germline, CDR1 is MNHNS and CDR2 SASEGT. The CDR3 runs to 13 residues. V lost 6 bases and J lost 4, with 12 bases in between.

This clone was detected only once. The chain recombines TRBV2 with TRBJ2-1; possibly TRBD2 for D (6 bases). Between the trimmed V and J ends, which lost 7 bases and 8 bases, there was a span of 24 bases. Germline CDR1 SNHLY, CDR2 FYNNEI. CDR3 length: 16 amino acids. This CDR3 reads CASNPDRESVGDEQFF. The CDR3 nucleotides are TGTGCCAGCAACCCGGACCGGGAGAGCGTAGGGGATGAGCAGTTCTTC.

Concerning this clone itself: One junction end does not reproduce the germline sequence, and a read error may be involved. Other DNA sequences within the sample encode an identical CDR3. The chain couples TRBV19 to TRBJ1-6; 9 bases agree with TRBD1. This CDR3 comprises 14 residues. From germline, CDR1 is LNHDA and CDR2 SQIVND (reference sequence). The CDR3 DNA follows: TGTGCCAGTAGTACGGACAGGGGTGATTCCCCCCTCCACTTT. As protein: CASSTDRGDSPLHF.

A note on this clone: The sample carries other DNA sequences with the same CDR3. This chain uses TRBV2 with TRBJ1-6; 7 bases agree with TRBD1. With V trimmed by 5 bases and J by 0 bases, 7 bases remained unmatched. The CDR3 contains 17 residues. In germline, CDR1 is SNHLY, CDR2 FYNNEI. The CDR3 sequence: CASSYTGVPSYNSPLHF. The CDR3 DNA sequence: TGTGCCAGCAGTTATACAGGGGTCCCCTCCTATAATTCACCCCTCCACTTT.

This chain links TRBV7-4 with TRBJ1-4; no clear D. V lost 1 base, J lost 0 bases, and 15 bases lay in between. Germline V gives CDR1 SGHVT, CDR2 SQSDAQ. The CDR3 is 18 amino acids. Written as DNA, the CDR3 is TGTGCCAGCAGCTTAGTAGCCCCCTGTGAGGCAACTAATGAAAAACTGTTTTTT. Its protein product is CASSLVAPCEATNEKLFF.

The chain carries TRBV7-9 and TRBJ2-7; 10 positions agree with TRBD1. The germline CDR1 and CDR2 sequences are SEHNR and FQNEAQ (reference sequence). The V segment lost 5 bases and the J segment 3 bases; nucleotides outside the gene matches: 10. The CDR3 runs to 16 residues. CDR3 DNA sequence: TGTGCCAGCAGCCAAATCCGGGACAGGGGAGTCTACGAGCAGTACTTC. Translated, it gives CASSQIRDRGVYEQYF.

V usage is TRBV5-1 and J usage is TRBJ2-1, with D possibly matching TRBD1 (6 bases). The CDR3 is made up of 13 amino acids. V lost 4 bases and J 14 bases, leaving 19 bases between the germline ends. CDR1 and CDR2 from the germline V gene are SGHRS and YFSETQ. The CDR3 DNA follows: TGCGCCAGCAGCGCCGACAGGTACGGTGGCGAGTTCTTC. As protein: CASSADRYGGEFF.

J is TRBJ1-1 and V is TRBV30; unclear D gene. This CDR3 is 13 amino acids long. Germline lookup yields CDR1 GTSNPN and CDR2 SVGIG (reference sequence). Trimming removed 1 base at V and 2 bases at J, with 8 bases between. The CDR3 DNA follows: TGTGCCTGGAGTGCCGGTCCTAACACTGAAGCTTTCTTT. Protein product: CAWSAGPNTEAFF.

V gene TRBV7-2 combines with J gene TRBJ2-1, with D perhaps matching TRBD2 (6 bases). V lost 2 bases and J lost 6, with 17 bases in between. The CDR3 contains 16 residues. In germline, CDR1 is SGHTA, CDR2 FQGNSA. The CDR3 DNA follows: TGTGCCAGCAGCTTACGGAGGGCTAGCTTACGCAATGAGCAGTTCTTC. Translating gives CASSLRRASLRNEQFF.

This clone was counted a single time. The V gene is TRBV5-1, the J gene TRBJ2-2; D is perhaps TRBD1 (5 bases). This CDR3 is 15 amino acids long. Trimming took off 0 bases at V and 1 base at J, with 7 bases between the two ends. The germline V gene encodes CDR1 SGHRS and CDR2 YFSETQ. CDR3 in amino acids: CASSLGQLNTGELFF. The CDR3 nucleotides read TGCGCCAGCAGCTTGGGACAGTTGAACACCGGGGAGCTGTTTTTT.

The chain joins TRBV4-2 to TRBJ1-6, with D unclear. Trimming stripped 1 base from V and 0 bases from J, with 7 bases between. This CDR3 is 16 amino acids long. Germline V gives CDR1 LGHNA, CDR2 YNFKEQ. The CDR3 loop is CASSQGSSSYNSPLHF. CDR3 DNA sequence: TGTGCCAGCAGCCAAGGATCCAGCTCCTATAATTCACCCCTCCACTTT.

The chain recombines TRBV4-2 with TRBJ2-7, with 11 bases that match TRBD2. The junction had 14 bases not matched to a gene; V was cut back by 4 bases and J by 0 bases. The CDR3 totals 19 residues. Germline V gives CDR1 LGHNA, CDR2 YNFKEQ. CDR3 residues: CASSPMKKTSGESSYEQYF. The CDR3 nucleotides read TGTGCCAGCAGCCCAATGAAAAAGACTAGCGGGGAGAGCTCCTACGAGCAGTACTTC.

The chain is built from TRBV11-2 and TRBJ1-5, with D hard to call. Germline V gives CDR1 SGHAT, CDR2 FQNNGV. This CDR3 is built from 13 residues. V shed 3 bases and J shed 1 base, with 4 bases lying between them. The CDR3 DNA follows: TGTGCCAGCAGCTTGCGGAGCAATCAGCCCCAGCATTTT. Its translation: CASSLRSNQPQHF.

The gene calls are TRBV5-1 and TRBJ2-1; possibly TRBD2 for D (6 bases). From germline, CDR1 is SGHRS and CDR2 YFSETQ. The CDR3 is 15 amino acids. The V end was cut by 0 bases, the J end by 4 bases, with 11 bases between. CDR3 amino acids: CASSLGLGEYNEQFF. CDR3 DNA sequence: TGCGCCAGCAGCTTGGGACTAGGCGAGTACAATGAGCAGTTCTTC. Full variable domain (remainder filled in from reference TRBV5-1 and TRBJ2-1): KAGVTQTPRYLIKTRGQQVTLSCSPISGHRSVSWYQQTPGQGLQFLFEYFSETQRNKGNFPGRFSGRQFSNSRSEMNVSTLELGDSALYLCASSLGLGEYNEQFFGPGTRLTVL.

This chain connects TRBV9 to TRBJ2-1; 10 bases are a match to TRBD2. Germline V gives CDR1 SGDLS, CDR2 YYNGEE. CDR3 length: 16 residues. Unmatched junction bases numbered 6, after V lost 4 bases and J lost 2 bases. The CDR3 sequence: CASSSRLAGAYNEQFF. The CDR3 region has the DNA TGTGCCAGCAGCTCCCGTCTAGCGGGGGCCTACAATGAGCAGTTCTTC.

The chain is built from TRBV29-1 and TRBJ1-1, with D possibly being TRBD1 (5 bases). Looked up from germline, CDR1 is SQVTM and CDR2 is ANQGSEA. This CDR3 region has 13 residues. V gave up 7 bases and J gave up 0 bases, with 12 bases separating them. CDR3 protein: CSARDSMNTEAFF. In DNA, the CDR3 is TGCAGCGCCCGCGACAGTATGAACACTGAAGCTTTCTTT.

This chain joins TRBV5-1 and TRBJ2-6; 9 nucleotides line up with TRBD1. The CDR3 contains 18 residues. Per germline, CDR1 SGHRS and CDR2 YFSETQ. V was clipped by 3 bases and J by 3 bases; unmatched bases: 10. In nucleotides, the CDR3 is TGCGCCAGCAGCTCGCCGAAAACAGGGGGCCGTGGGGCCAACGTCCTGACTTTC. Protein sequence: CASSSPKTGGRGANVLTF.

The rearrangement links TRBV5-1 to TRBJ1-1; a possible D gene is TRBD1 (6 bases). The germline gives CDR1 SGHRS, CDR2 YFSETQ. The V end lost 4 bases, the J end lost 7 bases, and 17 bases lay between the germline ends. The CDR3 consists of 14 residues. The CDR3: CASSRARGEGEAFF. The DNA of the CDR3 is TGCGCCAGCAGCCGGGCTAGGGGGGAGGGTGAAGCTTTCTTT.

The V call is TRBV7-3, the J call TRBJ1-2; 7 bases match TRBD1. The CDR3 extends over 13 amino acids. Germline trimming cut 5 bases from V and 2 bases from J; bases unmatched to any gene: 2. Germline V gene data show CDR1 as SGHTA and CDR2 as FQGTGA. CDR3 loop: CASSATGNYGYTF. The CDR3 bases are TGTGCCAGCAGCGCGACAGGGAACTATGGCTACACCTTC.

The rearrangement uses TRBV6-4 and TRBJ2-1; TRBD2 agrees at 11 bases. The CDR3 runs to 16 residues. The germline gives CDR1 MRHNA, CDR2 SNTAGT. Trimming took 1 base from V and 6 from J; bases not matched to a gene: 5. For the CDR3, the DNA is TGTGCCAGCAGTGACTGGGTAGCGGGGGGGCCCAATGAGCAGTTCTTC. Protein product: CASSDWVAGGPNEQFF.

The V and J genes are TRBV4-1 and TRBJ1-4; 9 bases align to TRBD1. The CDR3 is made up of 14 amino acids. V trimming: 7 bases; J trimming: 8 bases; junction bases outside the gene matches: 8. Germline V gives CDR1 MGHRA, CDR2 YSYEKL. CDR3 sequence: CASKTGTGKEKLFF. The CDR3 nucleotides read TGCGCCAGCAAGACCGGGACAGGGAAAGAAAAACTGTTTTTT.